Shown below are 29 T cell receptor beta chains from a single sample sequenced in a study of neoadjuvant nivolumab and ipilimumab in lung cancer. Using immunoSEQ multiplex PCR, the repertoire was profiled, and TCRdb retains in-frame clones only, with some absent. The sample has several thousand clones, 75% to 90% seen once. The input for sequencing was tumor tissue, taken after neoadjuvant nivolumab, alone or with ipilimumab, at or shortly before surgery. The source of these receptors is an adult with non-small cell lung cancer.

This chain connects TRBV6-4 to TRBJ1-2; maybe TRBD1 (5 bases). V dropped 6 bases and J dropped 0 bases, with 14 bases sitting between them. CDR3 length equals 15 residues. Germline V gene sequence: CDR1 MRHNA, CDR2 SNTAGT. Here the CDR3 DNA reads TGTGCCAGCAGGCCCGGGGGTGCCACTAACTATGGCTACACCTTC. Protein sequence: CASRPGGATNYGYTF.

This CDR3 is CSVRTGDATEAFF. In nucleotides, the CDR3 is TGCAGCGTCAGGACAGGAGACGCCACTGAAGCTTTCTTT. The chain combines TRBV29-1 with TRBJ1-1, with 7 bases fitting TRBD1. Germline V gene lookup returns CDR1 SQVTM and CDR2 ANQGSEA. This CDR3 has 13 amino acids. V trimming: 6 bases; J trimming: 4 bases; junction bases outside the gene matches: 8.

The chain has TRBV5-1 and TRBJ2-1, with 10 positions matching TRBD2. J was trimmed by 0 bases and V by 0 bases; bases with no gene match: 3. The CDR3 runs to 17 residues. Per germline, CDR1 SGHRS and CDR2 YFSETQ. The CDR3 is CASSLGSGGSSYNEQFF. CDR3 nucleotides: TGCGCCAGCAGCTTGGGTAGCGGGGGGAGCTCCTACAATGAGCAGTTCTTC.

The chain is built from TRBV2 and TRBJ2-1; 12 nucleotides line up with TRBD2. CDR3 size: 14 residues. Per germline, CDR1 SNHLY and CDR2 FYNNEI. The junction had 5 bases not matched to a gene; V was cut back by 8 bases and J by 6 bases. CDR3 loop: CASELAGGPNEQFF. CDR3 sequence (DNA): TGTGCCAGCGAACTAGCGGGAGGACCCAATGAGCAGTTCTTC.

The genes are TRBV6-1 and TRBJ1-2; D is perhaps TRBD1 (6 bases). The germline gives CDR1 MNHNS, CDR2 SASEGT. The CDR3 length is 14 residues. Between the trimmed V and J ends, which lost 2 bases and 4 bases, there was a span of 11 bases. The CDR3 DNA reads TGTGCCAGCAGTGAAACCAAGGACAGCTATGGCTACACCTTC. Translated: CASSETKDSYGYTF.

J is TRBJ1-2 and V is TRBV5-1, with 8 positions matching TRBD1. This CDR3 region has 14 residues. From germline, CDR1 is SGHRS and CDR2 YFSETQ. Trimming took 0 bases from V and 4 from J; bases not matched to a gene: 2. CDR3 region: CASSLGQGSYGYTF. In nucleotides, the CDR3 is TGCGCCAGCAGCTTGGGACAGGGGTCCTATGGCTACACCTTC.

The rearrangement links TRBV4-1 to TRBJ2-7, with 8 nucleotides matching TRBD2. There are 17 residues in the CDR3. CDR1 is MGHRA and CDR2 is YSYEKL in the germline V gene. V trimming: 1 base; J trimming: 1 base; junction bases outside the gene matches: 9. This CDR3 reads CASSQGLGTSFSYEQYF. The CDR3, as DNA: TGCGCCAGCAGCCAAGGTCTCGGGACTAGTTTTTCCTACGAGCAGTACTTC.

This clone was recorded a few times. The V call is TRBV14, the J call TRBJ2-1; a possible D gene is TRBD1 (6 bases). The CDR3 sequence is 15 residues long. The V and J ends lost 5 bases and 5 bases respectively, with 16 bases between them. Germline V gives CDR1 SGHDN, CDR2 FVKESK. The CDR3: CASSYQGGIHNEQFF. The CDR3, as DNA: TGTGCCAGCAGCTACCAAGGGGGTATCCACAATGAGCAGTTCTTC.

J is TRBJ1-4 and V is TRBV5-4; D perhaps matches TRBD1 (5 bases). The V end was cut by 4 bases, the J end by 3 bases, with 13 bases between. Germline CDR1 reads SGHNT; CDR2 reads YYREEE (reference sequence). The CDR3 is made up of 15 amino acids. CDR3 DNA: TGTGCCAGCAGCCAAATAGGGGCGGCTAATGAAAAACTGTTTTTT. Translation gives CASSQIGAANEKLFF.

This clone was seen only a few times. The gene calls are TRBV6-5 and TRBJ1-3; no definite D call. Germline assignment: CDR1 MNHEY and CDR2 SVGAGI. The CDR3 is 14 amino acids. V was trimmed by 4 bases and J by 2 bases, leaving 9 bases between them. The CDR3 DNA reads as TGTGCCAGCAGTTCCGTGGTAACTGGAAACACCATATATTTT. It specifies CASSSVVTGNTIYF.

The chain carries TRBV6-1 and TRBJ1-1; D gene ambiguous. V dropped 4 bases and J dropped 8 bases, with 17 bases sitting between them. The CDR3 covers 14 residues. The germline gives CDR1 MNHNS, CDR2 SASEGT. CDR3 DNA sequence: TGTGCCAGCAGTGCCGAGACTGGGGTGTGGGAAGCTTTCTTT. It translates to CASSAETGVWEAFF.

The chain couples TRBV6-5 to TRBJ2-3; D might be TRBD2 (6 bases). From germline, CDR1 is MNHEY and CDR2 SVGAGI. The V gene lost 2 bases and the J gene lost 5 bases, with 14 bases spanning the gap. The CDR3 loop spans 15 amino acids. This chain's CDR3 is CASSYRWVAEDTQYF. The CDR3 coding sequence is TGTGCCAGCAGTTACCGGTGGGTAGCGGAAGATACGCAGTATTTT.

This clone has only a few counts. CDR3 sequence reads: CASSIEPPVGSNQPQHF. In nucleotides, the CDR3 is TGTGCCAGTAGTATAGAACCCCCCGTGGGTAGCAATCAGCCCCAGCATTTT. J is TRBJ1-5 and V is TRBV19; D is unresolved. The V gene lost 0 bases and the J gene lost 0 bases, with 12 bases spanning the gap. Germline assignment: CDR1 LNHDA and CDR2 SQIVND (reference sequence). CDR3 length equals 17 residues.

This chain connects TRBV7-2 to TRBJ1-2; D is undetermined. The CDR3 spans 16 residues. CDR1 and CDR2 from the germline V gene are SGHTA and FQGNSA. V lost 5 bases to trimming and J lost 7 bases, with 23 bases between them. Written as DNA, the CDR3 is TGTGCCAGCAGCCCCGGCGAGGCTTCCCTTATAGGTGGCTACACCTTC. It translates to CASSPGEASLIGGYTF.

The J gene is TRBJ1-6, the V gene TRBV19, with D unresolved. Germline V gives CDR1 LNHDA, CDR2 SQIVND (reference sequence). The CDR3 loop spans 11 amino acids. V was trimmed by 1 base and J by 15 bases, leaving 7 bases between them. The chain's CDR3 is CASSIGHHLHF. The CDR3 DNA is TGTGCCAGTAGTATAGGACATCACCTCCACTTT.

V and J are TRBV11-2 and TRBJ2-2, with unresolved D. Germline V gene lookup returns CDR1 SGHAT and CDR2 FQNNGV. This CDR3 has 16 residues. V was shortened by 3 bases and J by 4 bases, with 15 bases between the two germline ends. This chain's CDR3 is CASSLRWQVTTGELFF. The CDR3 region has the DNA TGTGCCAGCAGCTTGAGGTGGCAGGTGACCACCGGGGAGCTGTTTTTT.

The V gene is TRBV7-6, the J gene TRBJ2-7, with 8 bases aligning to TRBD2. Germline V gives CDR1 SGHVS, CDR2 FNYEAQ. This CDR3 is 16 amino acids long. V shed 2 bases, J shed 2 bases, and the junction held 8 bases outside the gene matches. CDR3 in amino acids: CASSLSPLAGAYEQYF. Here the CDR3 DNA reads TGTGCCAGCAGCTTATCGCCGCTAGCGGGCGCCTACGAGCAGTACTTC.

CDR3 region: CASSRTDPSSYNSPLHF. DNA for the CDR3: TGTGCCAGCAGCCGGACAGATCCAAGCTCCTATAATTCACCCCTCCACTTT. The rearrangement uses TRBV11-2 and TRBJ1-6, with D perhaps TRBD1 (6 bases). The CDR3 length is 17 residues. The germline V and J ends were trimmed by 5 bases and 0 bases, with 14 bases remaining between them. CDR1 and CDR2 from the germline V gene are SGHAT and FQNNGV.

This clone was recorded a few times. This chain joins TRBV6-5 and TRBJ1-2, with D unresolved. V dropped 6 bases and J dropped 4 bases, with 18 bases sitting between them. The CDR3 loop spans 15 amino acids. Germline CDR1 and CDR2: MNHEY and SVGAGI. CDR3 sequence: CASRPAPAEIYGYTF. Written as DNA, the CDR3 is TGTGCCAGCAGACCAGCGCCGGCGGAGATCTATGGCTACACCTTC.

The chain uses TRBV6-5 and TRBJ2-2, with 7 bases identical to TRBD1. V was pared by 6 bases and J by 0 bases, with 1 base of the junction left unmatched. This CDR3 comprises 14 residues. The germline gives CDR1 MNHEY, CDR2 SVGAGI. The CDR3 region has the DNA TGTGCCAGCAGGGACAGGACGAACACCGGGGAGCTGTTTTTT. Translating gives CASRDRTNTGELFF.

The V call is TRBV9, the J call TRBJ2-1; possibly TRBD1 or TRBD2 for D (5 bases each). V shed 4 bases and J shed 0 bases, with 14 bases lying between them. CDR3 length: 16 amino acids. In germline, CDR1 is SGDLS, CDR2 YYNGEE. CDR3 residues: CASSPYGGASYNEQFF. CDR3 bases: TGTGCCAGCAGCCCCTATGGGGGAGCCTCCTACAATGAGCAGTTCTTC.

This clone was recorded a few times. This rearrangement joins TRBV6-6 to TRBJ1-6; 9 nucleotides agree with TRBD1. V lost 6 bases, J lost 5 bases, and 8 bases stayed unmatched. The CDR3 loop spans 16 amino acids. Germline-derived CDR1 and CDR2 are MNHNY and SVGAGI (reference sequence). CDR3 sequence (DNA): TGTGCCAGCAGCCCCGGGACAGGGCCCAATAATTCACCCCTCCACTTT. Translation: CASSPGTGPNNSPLHF.

The chain carries TRBV10-3 and TRBJ2-3; D may be TRBD2 (5 bases). The V and J ends lost 3 bases and 0 bases respectively, with 10 bases between them. The CDR3 runs 15 residues. Germline V gene sequence: CDR1 ENHRY, CDR2 SYGVKD. The chain's CDR3 is CAISESGPSTDTQYF. In nucleotides, the CDR3 is TGTGCCATCAGTGAAAGCGGCCCTAGCACAGATACGCAGTATTTT.

This chain joins TRBV2 and TRBJ2-4, with D perhaps TRBD1 or TRBD2 (6 bases each). Germline CDR1 and CDR2: SNHLY and FYNNEI. The CDR3 contains 15 residues. V was shortened by 8 bases and J by 3 bases, with 17 bases between the two germline ends. The CDR3 here is CASSPRTAGKNIQYF. The DNA for the CDR3 is TGTGCCAGCTCGCCGAGGACAGCGGGCAAAAACATTCAGTACTTC.

The V and J genes are TRBV5-1 and TRBJ2-1; 10 nucleotides agree with TRBD1. V dropped 3 bases and J dropped 5; count of bases not matched to a gene: 14. CDR3 size: 18 residues. Germline V gene sequence: CDR1 SGHRS, CDR2 YFSETQ. For the CDR3, the DNA is TGCGCCAGCAGCTCAGGGACAGGGGACTTCCGAAACCACAATGAGCAGTTCTTC. It encodes CASSSGTGDFRNHNEQFF.

This rearrangement joins TRBV30 to TRBJ1-2; D is uncertain. Per germline, CDR1 GTSNPN and CDR2 SVGIG (reference sequence). V was shortened by 0 bases and J by 5 bases, with 16 bases between the two germline ends. The CDR3 has 15 amino acids. CDR3 protein: CAWSVILGRTYGYTF. The CDR3 DNA is TGTGCCTGGAGTGTCATATTGGGCAGGACTTATGGCTACACCTTC.

This clone has a single count. The V gene is TRBV19, the J gene TRBJ2-1; 13 bases agree with TRBD2. This CDR3 comprises 15 residues. J was trimmed by 8 bases and V by 6 bases; bases with no gene match: 7. The germline V gene has CDR1 LNHDA and CDR2 SQIVND (reference sequence). The CDR3 bases are TGTGCCAGTAGGGAGACTAGCGGGGGGACGCATGAGCAGTTCTTC. The encoded protein is CASRETSGGTHEQFF. Using reference TRBV19 and TRBJ2-1 for the parts outside the CDR3, the full variable domain is DGGITQSPKYLFRKEGQNVTLSCEQNLNHDAMYWYRQDPGQGLRLIYYSQIVNDFQKGDIAEGYSVSREKKESFPLTVTSAQKNPTAFYLCASRETSGGTHEQFFGPGTRLTVL.

The sample holds one count of this clone. The chain joins TRBV5-4 to TRBJ1-5, with a tentative D call TRBD1 (5 bases). CDR1 is SGHNT, CDR2 YYREEE, per germline (reference sequence). There are 14 residues in the CDR3. The V gene lost 2 bases and the J gene lost 7 bases, with 13 bases spanning the gap. The CDR3 reads CASSFSGAGQPQHF. The CDR3 DNA sequence: TGTGCCAGCAGCTTTTCTGGGGCAGGACAGCCCCAGCATTTT.

In the case of this clone: One end of the junction varies from germline; a read error may be responsible. This rearrangement joins TRBV29-1 to TRBJ1-4; a possible D gene is TRBD1 (6 bases). The CDR3 extends over 11 amino acids. In germline, CDR1 is SQVTM, CDR2 ANQGSEA. DNA for the CDR3: TGTGTTGCAGGGGTGGTTGAAAAACTGTTTTTT. It yields the protein CVAGVVEKLFF. Full variable domain (remainder filled in from reference TRBV29-1 and TRBJ1-4): SAVISQKPSRDICQRGTSLTIQCQVDSQVTMMFWYRQQPGQSLTLIATANQGSEATYESGFVIDKFPISRPNLTFSTLTVSNMSPEDSSIYLCVAGVVEKLFFGSGTQLSVL.